This TCR beta chain was identified in a study of a mutant IDH1 vaccine in newly diagnosed glioma. Across the study: Pretreatment consisted of radiotherapy, temozolomide, or both, with most receiving both. In the visit schedule, V12 fell in week 35, while V13 fell in week 47.

Study-wide points: Top-clonotype changes in peripheral T cells seemed unrelated to pseudoprogression.

On this clone itself: Its target is not known.

This sample's time point: week 47, end of study. Each dose delivered 300 ug of mutant IDH1 20-mer peptide subcutaneously with imiquimod. All eight of the vaccinations patients received fell in weeks 1, 3, 5, 7, 11, 15, 19 and 23. Measured with immunoSEQ multiplex PCR; TCRdb has only the in-frame clones, and not every one. The sample gives around 84,000 clones, around four fifths of which show up once; under 6.5% is in the top ten. CDR1 is SGHVS, CDR2 FNYEAQ, per germline. V gave up 1 base and J gave up 8 bases, with 14 bases separating them. The length of the CDR3 is 15 residues. The sequence came from a man aged 40-49 years with glioma. Sequencing was performed on PBMCs, taken from a glioma patient whose treatment included an IDH1 peptide vaccine. J is TRBJ1-4 and V is TRBV7-6, with a possible D match to TRBD1 (6 bases). The CDR3 DNA sequence: TGTGCCAGCAGCTTAGAACAGGGAGGGGACGAAAAACTGTTTTTT. The encoded protein is CASSLEQGGDEKLFF.